The rows below give T cell receptor beta chains drawn from one sample of a study of beta chain features in type 1 diabetes. The repertoire was sequenced with immunoSEQ multiplex PCR; TCRdb's copy has only in-frame clones and lacks some. This sample has about 140,000 clones, with roughly 10% found just once. The sequencing sample was made of central memory CD4+ T cells from blood. These TCRs come from a woman in her thirties or forties in good health. CDR3s include the opening cysteine and the closing phenylalanine or tryptophan. A D gene is named only where the DNA matches it firmly. The size of a clone is reported for some rows only, either as once, few or many, or as a class for expanded clones.

V gene: TRBV4-1; J gene: TRBJ2-5; clone size: -; D gene: TRBD2; CDR3 DNA: TGCGCCAGCAGCCAAGATGAGGGCGGGGGGGCCCCGACCCAGTACTTC; CDR3 protein: CASSQDEGGGAPTQYF
V gene: TRBV9; J gene: TRBJ2-3; clone size: -; D gene: -; CDR3 DNA: TGTGCCAGCAGCGTAGCCGCAGGGAATCCTAGCACAGATACGCAGTATTTT; CDR3 protein: CASSVAAGNPSTDTQYF
V gene: TRBV5-1; J gene: TRBJ2-3; clone size: -; D gene: TRBD2; CDR3 DNA: TGCGCCAGCAGCTTTAGCGGGGGGGCCCCAGATACGCAGTATTTT; CDR3 protein: CASSFSGGAPDTQYF
V gene: TRBV6-6; J gene: TRBJ2-5; clone size: once; D gene: -; CDR3 DNA: TGTGCCAGCAGTTCCCAGGGATACCAAGAGACCCAGTACTTC; CDR3 protein: CASSSQGYQETQYF
V gene: TRBV4-1; J gene: TRBJ2-5; clone size: few; D gene: TRBD2; CDR3 DNA: TGCGCCAGCAGCCAAACCCAAGGGGCTAGCGGTCCCGGAGAACAAGAGACCCAGTACTTC; CDR3 protein: CASSQTQGASGPGEQETQYF
V gene: TRBV5-1; J gene: TRBJ1-4; clone size: -; D gene: -; CDR3 DNA: TGCGCCAGCAGTCCTGCTCGGGGGGCCAATGAAAAACTGTTTTTT; CDR3 protein: CASSPARGANEKLFF
V gene: TRBV6-1; J gene: TRBJ1-4; clone size: -; D gene: TRBD1; CDR3 DNA: TGTGCCAGCCGTGGACGGGTCGGGACAGGCTGGGGATTAAATGAAAAACTGTTTTTT; CDR3 protein: CASRGRVGTGWGLNEKLFF
V gene: TRBV6-5; J gene: TRBJ2-5; clone size: few; D gene: TRBD1; CDR3 DNA: TGTGCCAGCAGTTTCTATGGGACAGGGGGCTTGGAGACCCAGTACTTC; CDR3 protein: CASSFYGTGGLETQYF
V gene: TRBV6-5; J gene: TRBJ2-1; clone size: -; D gene: -; CDR3 DNA: TGTGCCACTGTTCCGGGACTTCGCTTCAATGAGCAGTTCTTC; CDR3 protein: CATVPGLRFNEQFF
V gene: TRBV6-1; J gene: TRBJ1-4; clone size: few; D gene: -; CDR3 DNA: TGTGCCAGCAGTGAAAGGGGCAGGAATGAAAAACTGTTTTTT; CDR3 protein: CASSERGRNEKLFF
V gene: TRBV19; J gene: TRBJ1-2; clone size: -; D gene: TRBD1; CDR3 DNA: TGTGCCAGTAGCATGGACAGGGGGCGGACCTATGGCTACACCTTC; CDR3 protein: CASSMDRGRTYGYTF
V gene: TRBV5-1; J gene: TRBJ2-5; clone size: -; D gene: -; CDR3 DNA: TGCGCCAGCAGCTTGGCCGGGGAGACCCAGTACTTC; CDR3 protein: CASSLAGETQYF
V gene: TRBV7-9; J gene: TRBJ1-6; clone size: -; D gene: -; CDR3 DNA: TGTGCCAGCAGCTTGGGCGCAGGGAATTCACCCCTCCACTTT; CDR3 protein: CASSLGAGNSPLHF
V gene: TRBV29-1; J gene: TRBJ2-5; clone size: -; D gene: TRBD1; CDR3 DNA: TGCAGCGTTGTGGACAGGGGCAGAGAGACCCAGTACTTC; CDR3 protein: CSVVDRGRETQYF